Below are 24 T cell receptor beta chains sequenced from a single sample in a study of cytomegalovirus exposure and HLA in healthy donors. Primers: 60 Vbeta forward and 13 Jbeta reverse. This table comes from immunoSEQ multiplex PCR, and its TCRdb copy is limited to in-frame clones, with some not included. This sample has around 200,000 clones, with about 79% found just once. The sample comprised PBMCs. The receptor source for this set is a girl aged 2-15 years in good health and CMV-seropositive.

V and J are TRBV5-1 and TRBJ2-7; no firm D call. V was clipped by 0 bases and J by 3 bases, with 13 bases between them. CDR3 length: 15 residues. Per the germline V gene, CDR1 is SGHRS and CDR2 is YFSETQ. The CDR3 region has the DNA TGCGCCAGCAGCTTGGCCGAAGTCCCGGGCTACGAGCAGTACTTC. Encoded protein: CASSLAEVPGYEQYF.

The chain links TRBV9 to TRBJ2-1; D possibly corresponds to TRBD2 (5 bases). V was shortened by 3 bases and J by 7 bases, with 20 bases between the two germline ends. The germline gives CDR1 SGDLS, CDR2 YYNGEE. This CDR3 is built from 16 residues. The CDR3 coding sequence is TGTGCCAGCAGCGCCGATAGGTCCGGACTCGGGAATGAGCAGTTCTTC. This translates into CASSADRSGLGNEQFF.

The chain links TRBV30 to TRBJ2-7; weak D call: TRBD2 (6 bases). With 4 bases removed from V and 6 bases from J, the gap between germline ends came to 13 bases. Germline loops: CDR1 GTSNPN, CDR2 SVGIG (reference sequence). This CDR3 is 12 amino acids long. CDR3 region: CAWTGVPGEQYF. The CDR3 DNA reads as TGTGCCTGGACGGGGGTCCCGGGCGAGCAGTACTTC.

This clone was seen a handful of times. This chain links TRBV6-5 with TRBJ1-2; no clear D gene. The CDR3 sequence is 13 residues long. V lost 6 bases and J lost 2, with 10 bases in between. Looked up from germline, CDR1 is MNHEY and CDR2 is SVGAGI. CDR3 loop: CASSITTNYGYTF. In DNA, the CDR3 is TGTGCCAGCAGCATTACAACCAACTATGGCTACACCTTC.

This clone was observed a handful of times. The rearrangement uses TRBV6-5 and TRBJ2-7, with D tentatively TRBD2 (6 bases). The V gene's germline CDR1 is MNHEY and CDR2 SVGAGI. The ends were cut back, 6 bases at V and 2 bases at J, with 17 bases in the middle. The CDR3 extends over 15 amino acids. The CDR3 DNA reads as TGTGCCAGCAGCTCGCACTACGGGGAGGCCTACGAGCAGTACTTC. This translates into CASSSHYGEAYEQYF.

The J gene is TRBJ2-1, the V gene TRBV11-2; D is unclear. Germline CDR1 and CDR2: SGHAT and FQNNGV. The CDR3 covers 16 residues. V was pared by 1 base and J by 6 bases, with 16 bases between. CDR3 bases: TGTGCCAGCAGCTTAGTATGGCGCGGTTCAGTCAATGAGCAGTTCTTC. This translates into CASSLVWRGSVNEQFF. The full variable domain, completed using reference TRBV11-2 and TRBJ2-1, is EAGVAQSPRYKIIEKRQSVAFWCNPISGHATLYWYQQILGQGPKLLIQFQNNGVVDDSQLPKDRFSAERLKGVDSTLKIQPAKLEDSAVYLCASSLVWRGSVNEQFFGPGTRLTVL.

This sequence joins TRBV2 and TRBJ2-3; 8 bases agree with TRBD2. Losses at the gene ends were 7 bases for V and 0 bases for J; bases not matched to a gene: 21. The CDR3 contains 20 residues. The germline V gene has CDR1 SNHLY and CDR2 FYNNEI. CDR3 protein: CASKASGYRHPGTSTDTQYF. CDR3 sequence (DNA): TGTGCCAGCAAGGCTAGCGGGTATCGCCACCCGGGAACAAGCACAGATACGCAGTATTTT.

V is TRBV5-1 and J is TRBJ2-2; tentative D call: TRBD2 (6 bases). V lost 3 bases and J lost 0, with 12 bases in between. This CDR3 has 16 residues. Germline CDR1 SGHRS, CDR2 YFSETQ. The CDR3 sequence: CASSSRGATNTGELFF. In nucleotides, the CDR3 is TGCGCCAGCAGCTCGCGGGGAGCGACGAACACCGGGGAGCTGTTTTTT.

The rearrangement joins TRBV6-4 to TRBJ2-3, with 8 bases fitting TRBD2. Germline trimming cut 0 bases from V and 2 bases from J; bases unmatched to any gene: 4. CDR3 length: 16 residues. Germline-derived CDR1 and CDR2 are MRHNA and SNTAGT. CDR3 region: CASSDSSGGDTDTQYF. As DNA, the CDR3 is TGTGCCAGCAGTGACTCTTCGGGGGGGGACACAGATACGCAGTATTTT.

This clone was recorded only once. Here the CDR3 DNA reads TGTGCCAGCAGTTTGCAGGGGGCCTACGGCTACACCTTC. Translation gives CASSLQGAYGYTF. This chain connects TRBV6-5 to TRBJ1-2; the match to TRBD1 covers 8 bases. Looked up from germline, CDR1 is MNHEY and CDR2 is SVGAGI. This CDR3 comprises 13 residues. Trimming cost V 4 bases and J 8 bases; bases outside gene matches: 6.

This chain uses TRBV6-5 with TRBJ1-6; 7 bases align to TRBD1. This CDR3 contains 15 residues. CDR1 and CDR2 (germline): MNHEY, SVGAGI. V lost 5 bases, J lost 5 bases, and 6 bases stayed unmatched. CDR3 amino acids: CASSKGQLNNSPLHF. The CDR3 nucleotides are TGTGCCAGCAGTAAGGGACAGCTCAATAATTCACCCCTCCACTTT.

The chain has TRBV7-3 and TRBJ2-1; 11 nucleotides agree with TRBD2. V lost 5 bases to trimming and J lost 4 bases; unmatched junction nucleotides: 7. The CDR3 contains 16 residues. Germline assignment: CDR1 SGHTA and CDR2 FQGTGA. The CDR3 protein is CASSAVAGGIYNEQFF. The CDR3 DNA follows: TGTGCCAGCAGCGCCGTAGCGGGAGGGATATACAATGAGCAGTTCTTC.

The chain links TRBV30 to TRBJ1-3; possibly TRBD1 for D (5 bases). Per the germline V gene, CDR1 is GTSNPN and CDR2 is SVGIG (reference sequence). The CDR3 has 14 residues. Trimming stripped 0 bases from V and 3 bases from J, with 9 bases between. The CDR3 region is CAWSVPGFGNTIYF. CDR3 nucleotides: TGTGCCTGGAGTGTCCCAGGGTTTGGAAACACCATATATTTT.

The chain combines TRBV5-1 with TRBJ1-3, with D perhaps matching TRBD1 (6 bases). V lost 4 bases and J lost 0, with 14 bases in between. Looked up from germline, CDR1 is SGHRS and CDR2 is YFSETQ. This CDR3 has 16 residues. DNA of the CDR3: TGCGCCAGCAGCCCAGGCACAGGGAGCTCTGGAAACACCATATATTTT. Its protein product is CASSPGTGSSGNTIYF.

V usage is TRBV5-1 and J usage is TRBJ2-1, with 13 bases aligning to TRBD2. V lost 3 bases and J lost 12; bases outside the gene matches: 18. The germline V gene encodes CDR1 SGHRS and CDR2 YFSETQ. The length of the CDR3 is 18 residues. CDR3: CASSWTSGSPKWIFVQFF. The CDR3 DNA reads TGCGCCAGCAGCTGGACTAGCGGGAGCCCAAAATGGATCTTCGTGCAGTTCTTC.

The chain carries TRBV14 and TRBJ1-5; D is unresolved. Trimming pared 0 bases from V and 2 bases from J, leaving 20 bases between. Germline loops: CDR1 SGHDN, CDR2 FVKESK. This CDR3 region has 19 residues. The DNA of the CDR3 is TGTGCCAGCAGCCAAGAATCTTATCCCGGGGATCTTCGCAATCAGCCCCAGCATTTT. Protein: CASSQESYPGDLRNQPQHF.

The chain is built from TRBV5-1 and TRBJ2-5; TRBD2 agrees at 7 bases. V shed 7 bases and J 2 bases; nucleotides not matched to a gene: 8. Germline loops: CDR1 SGHRS, CDR2 YFSETQ. This CDR3 is built from 14 residues. The CDR3: CASCPGGGQETQYF. CDR3 DNA sequence: TGCGCCAGCTGCCCTGGGGGGGGGCAAGAGACCCAGTACTTC.

The rearrangement joins TRBV13 to TRBJ1-5, with 10 bases that match TRBD1. Unmatched junction bases numbered 4, after V lost 0 bases and J lost 11 bases. CDR1 is PRHDT, CDR2 FYEKMQ, per germline (reference sequence). The CDR3 runs 14 residues. The CDR3 DNA reads TGTGCCAGCAGCTTAGGGGGGACAGGGGCGGCCCAGCATTTT. Its protein product is CASSLGGTGAAQHF.

This chain links TRBV12-5 with TRBJ2-1; 9 bases map to TRBD1. Germline assignment: CDR1 LGHNT and CDR2 FRNRAP. Trimming took 4 bases from V and 4 from J; bases not matched to a gene: 14. This CDR3 has 18 amino acids. For the CDR3, the DNA is TGTGCTAGTGGTTATTGGGGAACCACAGGGGGCCCATACAATGAGCAGTTCTTC. Translated: CASGYWGTTGGPYNEQFF.

This clone was recorded only once. The chain uses TRBV9 and TRBJ1-3, with D uncertain. In germline, CDR1 is SGDLS, CDR2 YYNGEE. This CDR3 is 15 amino acids long. Trimming took 0 bases from V and 8 from J, leaving 15 bases between them. CDR3 loop: CASSVAGLGRDTIYF. CDR3 sequence (DNA): TGTGCCAGCAGCGTAGCGGGCCTGGGGAGGGACACCATATATTTT. The variable domain in full, with the rest retrieved from reference TRBV9 and TRBJ1-3, is DSGVTQTPKHLITATGQRVTLRCSPRSGDLSVYWYQQSLDQGLQFLIQYYNGEERAKGNILERFSAQQFPDLHSELNLSSLELGDSALYFCASSVAGLGRDTIYFGEGSWLTVV.

The gene calls are TRBV5-1 and TRBJ2-1; tentative D call: TRBD2 (5 bases). CDR3 length equals 15 residues. V dropped 0 bases and J dropped 4 bases, with 11 bases sitting between them. From germline, CDR1 is SGHRS and CDR2 YFSETQ. CDR3 region: CASSLGGGFYNEQFF. CDR3 nucleotide sequence: TGCGCCAGCAGCTTGGGTGGCGGGTTTTACAATGAGCAGTTCTTC.

The chain has TRBV2 and TRBJ1-3; D possibly corresponds to TRBD1 (5 bases). This CDR3 spans 16 amino acids. The V end was cut by 8 bases, the J end by 0 bases, with 17 bases between. Germline loops: CDR1 SNHLY, CDR2 FYNNEI. The CDR3 DNA sequence: TGTGCCAGCTCCCGAGAGTGGGGCTACTCTGGAAACACCATATATTTT. Translation gives CASSREWGYSGNTIYF.

The chain has TRBV7-3 and TRBJ2-2; D may be TRBD1 (5 bases). From germline, CDR1 is SGHTA and CDR2 FQGTGA. Trimming stripped 3 bases from V and 6 bases from J, with 11 bases between. This CDR3 comprises 14 residues. CDR3 bases: TGTGCCAGCAGCTTCACGGAAGGGGCCGGGGAGCTGTTTTTT. This gives the protein CASSFTEGAGELFF.

Here the CDR3 reads CASSLYGRAKDQPQHF. The CDR3 DNA reads as TGTGCCAGCAGTTTATACGGCAGGGCGAAAGATCAGCCCCAGCATTTT. This chain uses TRBV28 with TRBJ1-5; tentative D call: TRBD1 (5 bases). Germline CDR1 reads MDHEN; CDR2 reads SYDVKM. The CDR3 length is 16 residues. Trimming removed 1 base at V and 5 bases at J, with 15 bases between.